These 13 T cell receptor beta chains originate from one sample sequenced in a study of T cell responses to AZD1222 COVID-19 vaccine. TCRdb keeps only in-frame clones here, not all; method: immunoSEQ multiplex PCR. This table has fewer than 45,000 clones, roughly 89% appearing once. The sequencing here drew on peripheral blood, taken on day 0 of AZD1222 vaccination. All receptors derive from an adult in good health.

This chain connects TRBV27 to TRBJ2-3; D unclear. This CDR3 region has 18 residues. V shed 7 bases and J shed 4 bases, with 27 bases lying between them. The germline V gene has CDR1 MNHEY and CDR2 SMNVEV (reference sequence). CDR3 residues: CASTRAAVKLGDSDTQYF. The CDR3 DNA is TGTGCCAGCACCCGGGCCGCTGTTAAGCTGGGCGATTCAGATACGCAGTATTTT.

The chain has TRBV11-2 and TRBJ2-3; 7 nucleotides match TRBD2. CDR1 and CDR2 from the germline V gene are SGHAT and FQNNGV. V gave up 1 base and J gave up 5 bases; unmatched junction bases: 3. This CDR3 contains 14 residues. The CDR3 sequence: CASSLGGGGDTQYF. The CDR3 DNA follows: TGTGCCAGCAGCTTAGGGGGGGGAGGAGATACGCAGTATTTT.

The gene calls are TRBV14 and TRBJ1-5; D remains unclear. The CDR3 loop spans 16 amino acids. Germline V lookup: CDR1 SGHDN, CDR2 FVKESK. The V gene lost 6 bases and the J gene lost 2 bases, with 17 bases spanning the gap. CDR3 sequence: CASRGLGEEGNQPQHF. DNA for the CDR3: TGTGCCAGCAGGGGCCTCGGGGAAGAGGGCAATCAGCCCCAGCATTTT.

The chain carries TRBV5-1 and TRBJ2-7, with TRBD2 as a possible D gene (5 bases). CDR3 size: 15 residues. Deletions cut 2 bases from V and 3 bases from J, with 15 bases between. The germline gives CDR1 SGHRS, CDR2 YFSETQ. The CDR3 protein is CASSFRTEGNYEQYF. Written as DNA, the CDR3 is TGCGCCAGCAGCTTCAGAACAGAGGGTAACTACGAGCAGTACTTC.

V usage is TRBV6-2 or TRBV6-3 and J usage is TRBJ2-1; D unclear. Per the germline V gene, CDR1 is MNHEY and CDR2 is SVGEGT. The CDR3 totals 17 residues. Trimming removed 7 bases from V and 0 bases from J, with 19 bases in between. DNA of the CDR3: TGTGCCAGCAACCCTCAGATTGGCGGTAGCTCCTACAATGAGCAGTTCTTC. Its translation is CASNPQIGGSSYNEQFF.

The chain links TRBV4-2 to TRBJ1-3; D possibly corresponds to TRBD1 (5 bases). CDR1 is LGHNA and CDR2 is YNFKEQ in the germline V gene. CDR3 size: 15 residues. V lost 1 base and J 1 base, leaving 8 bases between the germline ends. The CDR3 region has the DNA TGTGCCAGCAGCCAAGCCGGGGGGTCTGGAAACACCATATATTTT. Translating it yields CASSQAGGSGNTIYF.

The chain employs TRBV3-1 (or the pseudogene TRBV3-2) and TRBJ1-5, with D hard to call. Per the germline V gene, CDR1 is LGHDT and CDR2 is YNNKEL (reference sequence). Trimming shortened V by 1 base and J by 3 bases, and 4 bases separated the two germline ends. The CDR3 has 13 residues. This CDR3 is CASSQGDNQPQHF. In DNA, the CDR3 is TGTGCCAGCAGCCAAGGTGACAATCAGCCCCAGCATTTT.

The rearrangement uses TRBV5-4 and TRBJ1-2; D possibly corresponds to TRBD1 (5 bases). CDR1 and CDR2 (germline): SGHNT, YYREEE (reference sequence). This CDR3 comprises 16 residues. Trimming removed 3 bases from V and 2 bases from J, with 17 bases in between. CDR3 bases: TGTGCCAGCAGCTCAAGGGGAGTCGGCGTAAACTATGGCTACACCTTC. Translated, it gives CASSSRGVGVNYGYTF.

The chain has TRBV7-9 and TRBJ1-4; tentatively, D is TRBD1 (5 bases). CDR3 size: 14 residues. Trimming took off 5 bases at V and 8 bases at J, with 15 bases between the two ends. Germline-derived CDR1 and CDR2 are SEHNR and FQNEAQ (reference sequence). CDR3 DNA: TGTGCCAGCAGCGCGGGATGGGGCCGGGAAAAACTGTTTTTT. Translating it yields CASSAGWGREKLFF. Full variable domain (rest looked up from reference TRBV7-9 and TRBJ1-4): DTGVSQNPRHKITKRGQNVTFRCDPISEHNRLYWYRQTLGQGPEFLTYFQNEAQLEKSRLLSDRFSAERPKGSFSTLEIQRTEQGDSAMYLCASSAGWGREKLFFGSGTQLSVL.

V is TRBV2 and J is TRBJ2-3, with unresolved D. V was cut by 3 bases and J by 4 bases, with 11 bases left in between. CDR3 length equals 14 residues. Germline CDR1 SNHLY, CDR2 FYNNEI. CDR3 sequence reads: CASSDSELADTQYF. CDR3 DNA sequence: TGTGCCAGCAGTGACAGCGAGTTGGCAGATACGCAGTATTTT.

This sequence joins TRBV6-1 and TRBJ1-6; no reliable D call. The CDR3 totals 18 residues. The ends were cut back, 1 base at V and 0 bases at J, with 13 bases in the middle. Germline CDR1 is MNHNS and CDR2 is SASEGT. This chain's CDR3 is CASSEDPPTSSYNSPLHF. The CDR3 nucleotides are TGTGCCAGCAGTGAAGACCCCCCGACGAGCTCCTATAATTCACCCCTCCACTTT.

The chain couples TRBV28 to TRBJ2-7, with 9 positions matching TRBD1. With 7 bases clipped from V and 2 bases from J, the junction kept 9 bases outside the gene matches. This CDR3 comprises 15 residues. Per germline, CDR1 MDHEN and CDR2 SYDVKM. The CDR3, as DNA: TGTGCCAGCACCCCAGGGACAGGGAGGACCTACGAGCAGTACTTC. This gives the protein CASTPGTGRTYEQYF.

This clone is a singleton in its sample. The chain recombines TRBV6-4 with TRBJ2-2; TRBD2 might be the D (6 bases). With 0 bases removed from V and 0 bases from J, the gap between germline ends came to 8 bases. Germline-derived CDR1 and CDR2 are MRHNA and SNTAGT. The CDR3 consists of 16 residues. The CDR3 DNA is TGTGCCAGCAGTGACTCGGGGGGATCGAACACCGGGGAGCTGTTTTTT. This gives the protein CASSDSGGSNTGELFF.